This T cell receptor beta chain comes out of a study of blood T cell repertoires in COVID-19. Study summary: Acute and convalescent COVID-19 specimens originated in the United States, Italy and Spain. Sources were T cells, B-cell-depleted T cells, or PBMCs; the material itself was cDNA or gDNA.

Under the authors' procedure: Amplification of reference gene primers was used by the study to estimate nucleated cell counts. Repertoires were generated with immunoSEQ multiplex PCR, while TCRdb's copy carries only in-frame clones and drops some. V, J and clone size derive from that table, while D and trimming were established from the DNA sequence. This sample has about 90,000 clones, with approximately 88% found just once. The CDR3 has 14 amino acids. Trimming shortened V by 10 bases and J by 7 bases, and 17 bases separated the two germline ends. Germline CDR1 reads MNHEY; CDR2 reads SMNVEV (reference sequence).

Sequencing input: peripheral blood. The rearrangement joins TRBV27 to TRBJ1-6; TRBD1 might be the D (6 bases). This sequence originates from a woman between 65 and 79 years old with acute or convalescent COVID-19. For the CDR3, the DNA is TGTGCCACCCAGCAAGGGGGTTGGAATTCACCCCTCCACTTT. Amino acid sequence: CATQQGGWNSPLHF.